The 24 T cell receptor beta chains listed next were all sequenced from one sample in a study of OX40 agonist ivuxolimab in advanced cancers. Clones were read by immunoSEQ multiplex PCR, and TCRdb kept only the in-frame ones, dropping some. The sample holds roughly 8,000 clones, around 73% seen once. Sequenced material: CD4+ or CD8+ T cells sorted from blood, taken in a trial of the OX40 agonist ivuxolimab. The receptors shown here come from an adult with an advanced solid tumor such as melanoma, head and neck, liver or kidney cancer.

CDR3: CASSLGDRANTGELFF. CDR3 nucleotides: TGTGCCAGCAGCTTGGGGGACAGGGCGAACACCGGGGAGCTGTTTTTT. The V gene is TRBV5-5, the J gene TRBJ2-2; 9 bases align to TRBD1. The CDR3 has 16 residues. Germline-derived CDR1 and CDR2 are SGHKS and YYEKEE (reference sequence). With V trimmed by 0 bases and J by 0 bases, 0 bases remained unmatched. Combining the CDR3 with reference TRBV5-5 and TRBJ2-2 gives the whole variable domain DAGVTQSPTHLIKTRGQQVTLRCSPISGHKSVSWYQQVLGQGPQFIFQYYEKEERGRGNFPDRFSARQFPNYSSELNVNALLLGDSALYLCASSLGDRANTGELFFGEGSRLTVL.

This sequence joins TRBV5-1 and TRBJ1-2, with D unclear. The germline gives CDR1 SGHRS, CDR2 YFSETQ. The CDR3 spans 16 residues. Trimming took off 0 bases at V and 0 bases at J, with 12 bases between the two ends. The CDR3 is CASSLDLLVANYGYTF. The CDR3 coding sequence is TGCGCCAGCAGCTTGGATTTGCTGGTAGCTAACTATGGCTACACCTTC.

The chain links TRBV27 to TRBJ2-1; D is possibly TRBD2 (6 bases). Germline CDR1 reads MNHEY; CDR2 reads SMNVEV (reference sequence). This CDR3 has 12 amino acids. V was pared by 6 bases and J by 8 bases, with 11 bases between. CDR3 amino acids: CASSIGGDEQFF. The CDR3 region has the DNA TGTGCCAGCAGCATCGGGGGAGATGAGCAGTTCTTC.

This clone came up once. This chain links TRBV2 with TRBJ2-3; D uncertain. Trimming took off 5 bases at V and 4 bases at J, with 10 bases between the two ends. CDR1 SNHLY and CDR2 FYNNEI come from the germline V gene. This CDR3 is built from 13 residues. CDR3 protein: CASSTPTADTQYF. CDR3 nucleotide sequence: TGTGCCAGCAGTACCCCCACGGCAGATACGCAGTATTTT.

V is TRBV4-1 and J is TRBJ2-7, with 10 bases aligning to TRBD2. The CDR3 length is 17 residues. Germline CDR1 is MGHRA and CDR2 is YSYEKL. V shed 2 bases and J 3 bases; nucleotides not matched to a gene: 10. The chain's CDR3 is CASSQSILAGGNYEQYF. CDR3 sequence (DNA): TGCGCCAGCAGCCAATCCATCTTAGCGGGAGGTAACTACGAGCAGTACTTC.

This chain uses TRBV27 with TRBJ2-7; 7 positions match TRBD2. Trimming cost V 2 bases and J 5 bases; bases outside gene matches: 9. CDR3 length: 15 amino acids. CDR1 is MNHEY and CDR2 is SMNVEV in the germline V gene (reference sequence). The CDR3 is CASSLAPSGKDEQYF. The CDR3 bases are TGTGCCAGCAGTTTAGCACCTAGCGGCAAAGACGAGCAGTACTTC.

The chain is built from TRBV28 and TRBJ1-1; tentatively, D is TRBD1 (5 bases). Trimming took off 6 bases at V and 2 bases at J, with 16 bases between the two ends. This CDR3 has 15 amino acids. The germline CDR1 and CDR2 sequences are MDHEN and SYDVKM. Here the CDR3 DNA reads TGTGCCAGCAGAACGGCCCCAGGGATTAACACTGAAGCTTTCTTT. Amino acids: CASRTAPGINTEAFF.

The chain is built from TRBV30 and TRBJ2-7, with TRBD2 matching 12 bases. CDR3 length: 13 residues. Germline lookup yields CDR1 GTSNPN and CDR2 SVGIG (reference sequence). V shed 8 bases and J 2 bases; nucleotides not matched to a gene: 4. The CDR3 sequence: CASSSGGAYEQYF. For the CDR3, the DNA is TGTGCCAGCTCTAGCGGGGGGGCCTACGAGCAGTACTTC.

Here the CDR3 DNA reads TGTGCCAGCAGTCCTAGCGGGGGTGACAATGAGCAGTTCTTC. Its protein is CASSPSGGDNEQFF. This chain joins TRBV7-3 and TRBJ2-1; 10 bases align to TRBD2. Trimming removed 6 bases from V and 5 bases from J; junction bases left unmatched: 4. Germline loops: CDR1 SGHTA, CDR2 FQGTGA. The CDR3 totals 14 residues.

The chain has TRBV6-6 and TRBJ2-1, with TRBD1 matching 7 bases. CDR1 and CDR2 (germline): MNHNY, SVGAGI (reference sequence). This CDR3 has 14 amino acids. V lost 5 bases to trimming and J lost 3 bases; unmatched junction nucleotides: 4. CDR3 nucleotides: TGTGCCAGCAGTCAGGGGGTGGACTACAATGAGCAGTTCTTC. This encodes CASSQGVDYNEQFF.

The rearrangement joins TRBV10-3 to TRBJ2-1; tentatively, D is TRBD1 (5 bases). This CDR3 spans 14 amino acids. Germline CDR1 is ENHRY and CDR2 is SYGVKD. Trimming removed 4 bases from V and 1 base from J, with 8 bases in between. The CDR3 DNA reads as TGTGCCATCAGTGCCCAGGGTTCCTACAATGAGCAGTTCTTC. Its protein is CAISAQGSYNEQFF.

This chain links TRBV5-4 with TRBJ1-1; 7 nucleotides match TRBD1. J lost 0 bases, V lost 4 bases, and 9 bases had no gene match. Germline CDR1 SGHNT, CDR2 YYREEE (reference sequence). CDR3 size: 16 residues. The CDR3 nucleotides are TGTGCCAGCAGCGCGGGACAGACCCTCATGAACACTGAAGCTTTCTTT. This codes for CASSAGQTLMNTEAFF.

J is TRBJ2-5 and V is TRBV12-2; TRBD1, the table's D call, lacks a check against the DNA. TRBV12-2 is a documented pseudogene. This CDR3 has 16 residues. CDR3 region: CASRILAGGPEETQYF. CDR3 sequence (DNA): TGTGCAAGTCGCATCCTAGCAGGGGGCCCAGAAGAGACCCAGTACTTC.

The chain carries TRBV19 and TRBJ2-1; D possibly matches TRBD1 or TRBD2 (6 bases each). CDR1 and CDR2 from the germline V gene are LNHDA and SQIVND (reference sequence). V lost 3 bases to trimming and J lost 0 bases, with 27 bases between them. This CDR3 contains 21 residues. This CDR3 reads CASSINRVWKLAGSSYNEQFF. CDR3 nucleotides: TGTGCCAGTAGTATTAACAGGGTCTGGAAACTCGCGGGGAGCTCCTACAATGAGCAGTTCTTC.

This clone was observed a single time. The chain joins TRBV19 to TRBJ2-4; 8 bases map to TRBD1. The CDR3 has 14 residues. V gave up 1 base and J gave up 5 bases; unmatched junction bases: 1. Per germline, CDR1 LNHDA and CDR2 SQIVND (reference sequence). The CDR3 protein is CASSIAGGENIQYF. CDR3 DNA sequence: TGTGCCAGTAGTATAGCAGGGGGCGAAAACATTCAGTACTTC.

This clone was observed once. V and J are TRBV7-2 and TRBJ1-2; possible D gene TRBD1, 6 bases. The CDR3 spans 17 residues. V lost 3 bases to trimming and J lost 0 bases, with 17 bases between them. The germline CDR1 and CDR2 sequences are SGHTA and FQGNSA. The DNA of the CDR3 is TGTGCCAGCAGCTTGACAGCGGGACACGAGTCTAACTATGGCTACACCTTC. The encoded protein is CASSLTAGHESNYGYTF.

The rearrangement uses TRBV7-9 and TRBJ1-4, with D hard to call. This CDR3 contains 15 residues. V lost 2 bases and J lost 5, with 12 bases in between. Per the germline V gene, CDR1 is SEHNR and CDR2 is FQNEAQ (reference sequence). The CDR3 DNA is TGTGCCAGCAGCTTATCGGGTGGCCAGAATGAAAAACTGTTTTTT. Its protein is CASSLSGGQNEKLFF.

The V gene is TRBV9, the J gene TRBJ2-7; TRBD2 aligns across 7 bases. CDR1 is SGDLS and CDR2 is YYNGEE in the germline V gene. V lost 0 bases and J lost 6; bases outside the gene matches: 6. The CDR3 contains 14 residues. CDR3 residues: CASSVADPGGEQYF. The CDR3 DNA reads as TGTGCCAGCAGCGTAGCCGATCCGGGGGGCGAGCAGTACTTC.

The sample holds a few counts of this clone. V gene TRBV15 combines with J gene TRBJ2-1; D not certain. The CDR3 is made up of 13 amino acids. Germline CDR1 and CDR2: LNHNV and YYDKDF (reference sequence). Trimming stripped 0 bases from V and 6 bases from J, with 6 bases between. The CDR3 loop reads CATSRDLANEQFF. Here the CDR3 DNA reads TGTGCCACCAGCAGAGATCTTGCCAATGAGCAGTTCTTC.

This clone came up a few times. V gene TRBV4-3 combines with J gene TRBJ2-7, with D possibly TRBD2 on 6 matching bases. This CDR3 has 14 amino acids. The V gene's germline CDR1 is LGHNA and CDR2 YSLEER. The V end was cut by 6 bases, the J end by 2 bases, with 14 bases between. The CDR3 bases are TGCGCCAGCAGTCTAGCGCTCGGTCCCTACGAGCAGTACTTC. Translating gives CASSLALGPYEQYF.

The rearrangement joins TRBV6-1 to TRBJ1-2, with TRBD1 matching 7 bases. The V gene end was trimmed by 8 bases and the J gene end by 4 bases; junction bases not matched to a gene: 13. CDR3 length: 15 amino acids. Germline V CDR1 and CDR2: MNHNS, SASEGT. The CDR3 DNA reads TGTGCCAGCGATAGGACAGGCCAAGGGTTCTATGGCTACACCTTC. Translating gives CASDRTGQGFYGYTF.

A remark on this clone: At one of its ends the junction is not consistent with the germline gene, which may arise from a read error. The sample contains more than one DNA sequence encoding this CDR3. The rearrangement links TRBV7-2 to TRBJ2-5; TRBD2 matches 11 bases. Germline V gene sequence: CDR1 SGHTA, CDR2 FQGNSA. CDR3 size: 15 residues. In DNA form, the CDR3 reads TGTGCTAGCAGCACCCGGACTAGCGGGCTACAGACCCAGTACTTC. Translating gives CASSTRTSGLQTQYF.

The V and J genes are TRBV7-9 and TRBJ1-4, with TRBD1 as a possible D gene (5 bases). Germline V lookup: CDR1 SEHNR, CDR2 FQNEAQ (reference sequence). Trimming cost V 5 bases and J 6 bases, with 10 bases left between them. This CDR3 has 13 amino acids. The CDR3 spells CASSGTSYEKLFF. The CDR3 coding sequence is TGTGCCAGCAGCGGGACCTCTTATGAAAAACTGTTTTTT.

This chain links TRBV5-6 with TRBJ2-7; 12 bases are a match to TRBD2. The CDR3 consists of 15 residues. Trimming removed 3 bases from V and 2 bases from J; junction bases left unmatched: 3. CDR1 and CDR2 (germline): SGHDT, YYEEEE. The CDR3 DNA is TGTGCCAGCAGCTCGACTAGCGGGAGCGCCTACGAGCAGTACTTC. Residues: CASSSTSGSAYEQYF.